A selection of T cell receptor beta chains follows, all from one sample in a study of cytomegalovirus exposure and HLA in healthy donors. Data came from immunoSEQ multiplex PCR; TCRdb stores just in-frame clones and leaves some out. The table shows around 160,000 clones, with 60% to 80% occurring only once. Material for sequencing was PBMCs. These receptors originate from a man aged 50 or older in good health and CMV-seropositive. Both conserved end residues are part of each CDR3. D genes are given only for firm matches. Some rows have no size entry. The others give once, few or many, or a class for an expanded clone.

clone size,D gene,V gene,J gene,CDR3 DNA,CDR3 protein
once,.,TRBV29-1,TRBJ2-2,TGCAGCGTTGAAAGGCGGGGGGAGCTGTTTTTT,CSVERRGELFF
.,TRBD1,TRBV19,TRBJ2-2,TGTGCCAGTAGCCAGGGACAGGGGCTGGCCGGGGAGCTGTTTTTT,CASSQGQGLAGELFF
.,TRBD2,TRBV2,TRBJ2-5,TGTGCCAGCAGAAACTCAGCGGGGGGGGCTACCCAGTACTTC,CASRNSAGGATQYF
.,.,TRBV6-6,TRBJ1-2,TGTGCCAGCAGCCAGGACGGGATTTATGGCTACACCTTC,CASSQDGIYGYTF
once,.,TRBV5-1,TRBJ1-5,TGCGCCAGCAGCTTAACTCCGAATCAGCCCCAGCATTTT,CASSLTPNQPQHF
few,.,TRBV21-1,TRBJ2-2,TGTGCCAGCACCGCCTTAGACAGGGCGGACACCGGGGAGCTGTTTTTT,CASTALDRADTGELFF
.,.,TRBV2,TRBJ1-3,TGTGCCAGCAGTGAAGGCAGGAGGGCATACACCATATATTTT,CASSEGRRAYTIYF
once,TRBD1,TRBV6-1,TRBJ1-2,TGTGCCAGCAGTGCTCTGGTTTTTGGGGGGACAGGGTACGGCTACACCTTC,CASSALVFGGTGYGYTF
.,.,TRBV13,TRBJ2-5,TGTGCCAGCAGCTTAGATTTTCGGGAGACCCAGTACTTC,CASSLDFRETQYF
few,TRBD2,TRBV11-2,TRBJ2-1,TGTGCCAGCAGCTTAGGTCACAAAACTAGCGGGGACTACAATGAGCAGTTCTTC,CASSLGHKTSGDYNEQFF
once,TRBD1,TRBV19,TRBJ2-3,TGTGCCAGTAGATCTGGGGACAGGAGCACAGATACGCAGTATTTT,CASRSGDRSTDTQYF
.,TRBD1,TRBV18,TRBJ1-5,TGTGCCAGCTCACCGACAGGGGGGAGACAGCCCCAGCATTTT,CASSPTGGRQPQHF
.,.,TRBV28,TRBJ2-1,TGTGCCAGCATCGATCGGAGGCCCAGCTCCTACAATGAGCAGTTCTTC,CASIDRRPSSYNEQFF
.,.,TRBV28,TRBJ1-2,TGTGCCAGCAGTTCCCTGCGGGGGCCGATTAACTATGGCTACACCTTC,CASSSLRGPINYGYTF
.,.,TRBV25-1,TRBJ2-1,TGTGCCAGCAGGGCCCCAGGTGCCTCCTACAATGAGCAGTTCTTC,CASRAPGASYNEQFF
.,TRBD1,TRBV5-5,TRBJ2-2,TGTGCCAGCAGCCAAGCCTCGCTCGGGACAGAGACCGGGGAGCTGTTTTTT,CASSQASLGTETGELFF
few,TRBD1,TRBV7-9,TRBJ2-2,TGTGCCAGCAGCTTTGCAGGGGGCCCTGGGGAGCTGTTTTTT,CASSFAGGPGELFF
.,TRBD1,TRBV29-1,TRBJ2-7,TGCAGCGTTGCGGTGGGGACAGGGGGTTACGAGCAGTACTTC,CSVAVGTGGYEQYF
.,TRBD2,TRBV5-4,TRBJ2-3,TGTGCCAGCAGCTACCCGACTCTAGCGGGGGTGACCACAGATACGCAGTATTTT,CASSYPTLAGVTTDTQYF
few,.,TRBV30,TRBJ1-1,TGTGCCTGGCTTGACAGGCAGAACACTGAAGCTTTCTTT,CAWLDRQNTEAFF
.,.,TRBV7-5,TRBJ2-2,TGTGTCAGAAGGGAGGGGTGGTCCGGGGAGCTGTTTTTT,CVRREGWSGELFF
.,TRBD2,TRBV5-1,TRBJ2-5,TGCGCCAGCAGCTTGGTGGTAGCGGGGGGTCGGGAGACCCAGTACTTC,CASSLVVAGGRETQYF
.,.,TRBV5-4,TRBJ2-3,TGTGCCAGCAGCTTAGGAGGTTCTCGAACAGATACGCAGTATTTT,CASSLGGSRTDTQYF
few,.,TRBV29-1,TRBJ2-1,TGCAGCGTTGTCCCAGGGGCAAACTACAATGAGCAGTTCTTC,CSVVPGANYNEQFF
few,TRBD1,TRBV4-3,TRBJ1-2,TGCGCCAGCAGCCAACGGGACAGAAATGGCTACACCTTC,CASSQRDRNGYTF
.,.,TRBV18,TRBJ2-7,TGTGCCAGCTCACCCGCGCAGGTTTACGAGCAGTACTTC,CASSPAQVYEQYF
.,TRBD1,TRBV28,TRBJ2-4,TGTGCCAGCAGTCTTATCTCAGGGGGCACGGGAAACATTCAGTACTTC,CASSLISGGTGNIQYF
.,.,TRBV5-6,TRBJ2-1,TGTGCCAGCAGCTTGGGCCAGGGCTCCTACAATGAGCAGTTCTTC,CASSLGQGSYNEQFF
.,.,TRBV5-1,TRBJ2-1,TGCGCCAGCAGCTTGGGTACAGATTACAATGAGCAGTTCTTC,CASSLGTDYNEQFF
.,.,TRBV6-6,TRBJ2-3,TGTGCCAGCAGTTACGTAGCAGCCACAGATACGCAGTATTTT,CASSYVAATDTQYF
few,.,TRBV9,TRBJ2-3,TGTGCCAGCAGCACCTCTACCGGGGATACGCAGTATTTT,CASSTSTGDTQYF
.,TRBD1,TRBV7-2,TRBJ1-5,TGTGCCAGCAGTATGACAGGGAATCAGCCCCAGCATTTT,CASSMTGNQPQHF
.,.,TRBV7-2,TRBJ2-5,TGTGCCAGCAGCTTAGCTCCAAAGACCCAGTACTTC,CASSLAPKTQYF
few,.,TRBV30,TRBJ1-2,TGTGCCTGGAGCCACACTATGAGATACGGCTACACCTTC,CAWSHTMRYGYTF
once,.,TRBV28,TRBJ1-6,TGTGCCAGCAGTTTCAGGGATACTTATAATTCACCCCTCCACTTT,CASSFRDTYNSPLHF
once,TRBD2,TRBV7-8,TRBJ2-7,TGTGCCAGCAGCCGGACTAGCTCCTACGAGCAGTACTTC,CASSRTSSYEQYF
.,.,TRBV19,TRBJ2-2,TGTGCCAGTAGGTTACAGATAAACACCGGGGAGCTGTTTTTT,CASRLQINTGELFF
.,.,TRBV27,TRBJ1-5,TGTGCCAGCAGTCCCCGAGGCGGGGAGGGGGTTCAGCCCCAGCATTTT,CASSPRGGEGVQPQHF
.,TRBD1,TRBV7-2,TRBJ1-4,TGTGCCAGCAGCTCGGACAGGGGTGAAAAACTGTTTTTT,CASSSDRGEKLFF
.,.,TRBV7-9,TRBJ2-4,TGTGCCAGCAGCTCATGGGACAAGGCTCCTCCTAACATTCAGTACTTC,CASSSWDKAPPNIQYF
once,TRBD1,TRBV15,TRBJ1-2,TGTGCCACCAGCGCCCGTGCCTCTCCGGGACAGGGCTATGGCTACACCTTC,CATSARASPGQGYGYTF
.,.,TRBV5-4,TRBJ1-1,TGTGCCAGCAGCTCTGTCGATACACGGAACACTGAAGCTTTCTTT,CASSSVDTRNTEAFF